Included here is one T cell receptor (beta chain) sequence, with context. The antigen is unknown. The CDR3 contains 15 residues. Germline lookup yields CDR1 MGHRA and CDR2 YSYEKL. With V trimmed by 4 bases and J by 0 bases, 1 base remained unmatched. Libraries were prepared by immunoSEQ multiplex PCR; TCRdb keeps only in-frame clonotypes and omits some of them. The sample lists about 100,000 clones, around nine tenths occurring once. The sample comes from a study of T cell responses to AZD1222 COVID-19 vaccine. In the study overall: Second-dose recipients at about 4 or about 12 weeks were treated as one pooled group.

Findings and caveats of the study: Only a handful of AZD1222 recipients tested seropositive at baseline. Among the donors, most were white British and more were female, and clonal diversity was possibly underestimated.

This receptor was obtained from an adult in good health. The sequencing here drew on peripheral blood, taken on day 0 of AZD1222 vaccination. The chain is built from TRBV4-1 and TRBJ2-3, with 10 bases aligning to TRBD2. CDR3 protein: CASSLSGGSTDTQYF. Written as DNA, the CDR3 is TGCGCCAGCAGCCTTAGCGGGGGGAGCACAGATACGCAGTATTTT.